Sequencing of this T cell receptor beta chain was carried out in a study of cytomegalovirus exposure and HLA in healthy donors. Study at large: Early release data held tens of millions of unique TCRs from HLA-typed donors. Study-level points and caveats: Later on, an analysis found that several of the most significant clusters appeared to be linked to common viral pathogens, which included parvovirus B19. The study listed 150 to 200 cytomegalovirus-associated TCR beta chains. Later genetic work tied a missense DCLRE1C variant to beta-chain V and J trimming.

With 60 Vbeta and 13 Jbeta primers, the PCR was carried out. Assay: immunoSEQ multiplex PCR; the TCRdb copy retains only in-frame clones and omits some. The sample lists about 190,000 clones, roughly 80% occurring once. This clone was seen a few times. As yet, its antigen is unknown. This CDR3 spans 16 amino acids. CDR1 SGHDT and CDR2 YYEEEE come from the germline V gene. V was pared by 0 bases and J by 2 bases, with 13 bases between. This chain joins TRBV5-6 and TRBJ2-3; perhaps TRBD1 as D (5 bases). The sequenced material came from PBMCs. The receptor's source is a young woman in good health and CMV-seronegative. CDR3 sequence (DNA): TGTGCCAGCAGCTTGGTATCGACAGAGGCCACAGATACGCAGTATTTT. Translated, it gives CASSLVSTEATDTQYF.